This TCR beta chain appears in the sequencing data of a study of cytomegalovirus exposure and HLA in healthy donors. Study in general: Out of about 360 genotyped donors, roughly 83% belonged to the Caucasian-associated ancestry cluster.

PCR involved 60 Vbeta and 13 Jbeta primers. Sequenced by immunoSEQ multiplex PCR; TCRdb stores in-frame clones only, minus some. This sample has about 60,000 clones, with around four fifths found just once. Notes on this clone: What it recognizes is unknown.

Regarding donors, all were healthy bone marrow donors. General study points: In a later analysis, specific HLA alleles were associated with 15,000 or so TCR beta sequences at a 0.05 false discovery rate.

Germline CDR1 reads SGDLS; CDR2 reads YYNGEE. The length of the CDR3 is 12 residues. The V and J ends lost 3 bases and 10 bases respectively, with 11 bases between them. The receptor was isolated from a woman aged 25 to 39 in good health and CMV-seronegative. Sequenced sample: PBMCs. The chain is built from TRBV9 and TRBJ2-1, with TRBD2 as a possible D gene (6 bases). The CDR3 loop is CASSGDWGEQFF. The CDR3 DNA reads TGTGCCAGCAGCGGGGACTGGGGAGAGCAGTTCTTC. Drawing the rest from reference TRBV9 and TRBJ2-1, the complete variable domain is DSGVTQTPKHLITATGQRVTLRCSPRSGDLSVYWYQQSLDQGLQFLIQYYNGEERAKGNILERFSAQQFPDLHSELNLSSLELGDSALYFCASSGDWGEQFFGPGTRLTVL.